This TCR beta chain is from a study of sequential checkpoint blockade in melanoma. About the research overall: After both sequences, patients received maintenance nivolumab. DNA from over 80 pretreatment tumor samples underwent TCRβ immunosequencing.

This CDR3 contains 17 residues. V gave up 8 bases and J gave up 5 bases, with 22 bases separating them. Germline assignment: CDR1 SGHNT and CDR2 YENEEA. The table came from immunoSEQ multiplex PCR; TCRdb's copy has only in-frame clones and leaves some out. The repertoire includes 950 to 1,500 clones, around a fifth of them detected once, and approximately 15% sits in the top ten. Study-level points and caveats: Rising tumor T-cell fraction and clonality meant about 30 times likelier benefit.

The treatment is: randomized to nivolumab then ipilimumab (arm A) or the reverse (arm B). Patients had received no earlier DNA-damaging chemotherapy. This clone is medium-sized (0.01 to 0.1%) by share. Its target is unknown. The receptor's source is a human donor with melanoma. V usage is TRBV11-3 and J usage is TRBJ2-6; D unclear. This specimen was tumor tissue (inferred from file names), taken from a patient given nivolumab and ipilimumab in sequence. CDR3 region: CASHNLLAQSRANVLTF. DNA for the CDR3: TGTGCCAGCCATAATCTTCTCGCACAAAGTCGGGCCAACGTCCTGACTTTC.